There are a few counts of the clone carrying this TCR beta chain. Germline V lookup: CDR1 MGHRA, CDR2 YSYEKL. The CDR3 runs to 17 residues. V was trimmed by 3 bases and J by 1 base, leaving 19 bases between them. Expressed TCRB transcripts were sequenced, since all the RNA that had been isolated was reverse transcribed. Approximately 3.4 million reads, on average, came from each naive, central memory and regulatory T cell sample. Method: immunoSEQ multiplex PCR; TCRdb's copy keeps in-frame clones and lacks some. This sample yields 330,000 or so clones, of which around a fifth are seen a single time; under 0.055% belongs to the top ten. The data belong to a study of beta chain features in type 1 diabetes. Study overall: There were 107,917,701 sorted cells examined across all samples.

This receptor was obtained from a young woman in good health. Material for sequencing was naive CD4+ T cells from blood. The gene calls are TRBV4-1 and TRBJ2-7; D may be TRBD2 (5 bases). The CDR3 reads CASSHSPARSGSYEQYF. CDR3 DNA sequence: TGCGCCAGCAGCCACTCACCGGCCAGGTCGGGGTCCTACGAGCAGTACTTC.